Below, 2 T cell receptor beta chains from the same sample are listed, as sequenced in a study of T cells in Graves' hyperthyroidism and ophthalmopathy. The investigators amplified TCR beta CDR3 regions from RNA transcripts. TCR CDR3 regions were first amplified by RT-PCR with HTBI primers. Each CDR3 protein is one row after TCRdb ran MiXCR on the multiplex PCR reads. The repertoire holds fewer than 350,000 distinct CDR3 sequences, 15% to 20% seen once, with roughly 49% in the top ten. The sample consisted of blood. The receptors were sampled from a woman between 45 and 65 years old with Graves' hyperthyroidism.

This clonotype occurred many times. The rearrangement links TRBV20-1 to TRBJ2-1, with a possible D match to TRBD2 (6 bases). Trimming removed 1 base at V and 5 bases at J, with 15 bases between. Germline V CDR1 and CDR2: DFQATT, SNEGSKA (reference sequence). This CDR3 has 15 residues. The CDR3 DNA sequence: TGCAGTGCTAGAGTGACGGGAGTCTGGCACAATGAGCAGTTCTTC. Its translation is CSARVTGVWHNEQFF.

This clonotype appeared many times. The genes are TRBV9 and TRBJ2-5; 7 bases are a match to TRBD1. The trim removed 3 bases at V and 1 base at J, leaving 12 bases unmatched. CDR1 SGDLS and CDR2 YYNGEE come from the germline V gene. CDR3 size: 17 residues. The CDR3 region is CASSDSRDSGVQETQYF. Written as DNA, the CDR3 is TGTGCCAGCAGCGACAGCCGGGACAGCGGCGTCCAAGAGACCCAGTACTTC.